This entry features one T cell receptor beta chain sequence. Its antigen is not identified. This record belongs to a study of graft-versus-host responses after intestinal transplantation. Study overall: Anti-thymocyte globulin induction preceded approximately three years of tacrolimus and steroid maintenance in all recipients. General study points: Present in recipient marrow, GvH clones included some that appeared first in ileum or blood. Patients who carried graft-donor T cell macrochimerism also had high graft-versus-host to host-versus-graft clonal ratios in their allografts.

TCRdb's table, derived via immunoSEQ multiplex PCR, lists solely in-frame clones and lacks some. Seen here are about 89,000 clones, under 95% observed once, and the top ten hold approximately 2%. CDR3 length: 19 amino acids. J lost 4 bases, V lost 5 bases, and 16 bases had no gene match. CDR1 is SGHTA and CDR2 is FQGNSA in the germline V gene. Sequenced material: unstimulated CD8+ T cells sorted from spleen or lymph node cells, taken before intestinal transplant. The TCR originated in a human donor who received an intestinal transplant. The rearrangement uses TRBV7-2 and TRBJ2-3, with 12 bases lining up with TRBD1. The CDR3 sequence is CASSHTGQGAGIDADTQYF. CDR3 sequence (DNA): TGTGCCAGCAGCCATACGGGACAGGGGGCAGGAATTGACGCAGATACGCAGTATTTT. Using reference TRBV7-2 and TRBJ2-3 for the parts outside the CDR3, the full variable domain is GAGVSQSPSNKVTEKGKDVELRCDPISGHTALYWYRQSLGQGLEFLIYFQGNSAPDKSGLPSDRFSAERTGGSVSTLTIQRTQQEDSAVYLCASSHTGQGAGIDADTQYFGPGTRLTVL.